These 22 T cell receptor beta chains came from one sample sequenced in a study of blood T cell repertoires in COVID-19. Only in-frame clones appear in the TCRdb table, and some are missing; sequencing was by immunoSEQ multiplex PCR. The table has approximately 350,000 clones, roughly 87% seen once. What was sequenced was PBMCs or T cells enriched from blood (not recorded which). The receptors stem from a woman in her twenties or thirties who had recovered from COVID-19.

The V gene is TRBV14, the J gene TRBJ2-2; maybe TRBD2 (5 bases). V was cut by 0 bases and J by 1 base, with 12 bases left in between. Per germline, CDR1 SGHDN and CDR2 FVKESK. The CDR3 runs 17 residues. The CDR3 region has the DNA TGTGCCAGCAGCCAAGATTCGAGCAGCGGGAACACCGGGGAGCTGTTTTTT. Its translation is CASSQDSSSGNTGELFF.

This chain joins TRBV28 and TRBJ2-1, with a possible D match to TRBD2 (6 bases). CDR1 and CDR2 from the germline V gene are MDHEN and SYDVKM. Trimming stripped 4 bases from V and 8 bases from J, with 15 bases between. The CDR3 totals 14 residues. The CDR3 spells CASSYGGKLDEQFF. CDR3 DNA sequence: TGTGCCAGCAGTTATGGCGGGAAGTTGGATGAGCAGTTCTTC.

This clone was detected once. The chain is built from TRBV28 and TRBJ2-2; TRBD1 matches at 9 bases. Germline V gene lookup returns CDR1 MDHEN and CDR2 SYDVKM. This CDR3 contains 15 residues. J gave up 6 bases and V 7 bases, and 9 bases lay outside the gene matches. The CDR3 protein is CASNLVTGGPGELFF. CDR3 nucleotide sequence: TGTGCCAGCAACCTCGTAACAGGGGGCCCCGGGGAGCTGTTTTTT.

The chain joins TRBV9 to TRBJ2-1; 13 bases map to TRBD2. After removal of 5 bases from V and 7 bases from J, the junction contained 6 bases not matched to a gene. Germline loops: CDR1 SGDLS, CDR2 YYNGEE. The CDR3 is 15 amino acids. As DNA, the CDR3 is TGTGCCAGCAGGAGGGGGGGACTAGCGGGAAATGAGCAGTTCTTC. This encodes CASRRGGLAGNEQFF. The entire variable domain, with the rest obtained from reference TRBV9 and TRBJ2-1, is as follows: DSGVTQTPKHLITATGQRVTLRCSPRSGDLSVYWYQQSLDQGLQFLIQYYNGEERAKGNILERFSAQQFPDLHSELNLSSLELGDSALYFCASRRGGLAGNEQFFGPGTRLTVL.

This rearrangement joins TRBV27 to TRBJ2-1; possible D gene TRBD2, 6 bases. The CDR3 totals 19 residues. The germline gives CDR1 MNHEY, CDR2 SMNVEV (reference sequence). Trimming pared 1 base from V and 4 bases from J, leaving 23 bases between. The CDR3 region is CASSLLLLADRLTYNEQFF. The DNA of the CDR3 is TGTGCCAGCAGTTTATTATTACTAGCAGACAGATTGACGTACAATGAGCAGTTCTTC.

The rearrangement links TRBV28 to TRBJ1-2; tentatively, D is TRBD1 (6 bases). The CDR3 spans 13 residues. Trimming pared 8 bases from V and 3 bases from J, leaving 13 bases between. Germline values: CDR1 MDHEN, CDR2 SYDVKM. The DNA for the CDR3 is TGTGCCAGCGTACAGGGTTTCGACTATGGCTACACCTTC. It encodes CASVQGFDYGYTF.

The gene calls are TRBV6-6 and TRBJ2-1, with TRBD2 as a possible D gene (6 bases). CDR1 and CDR2 (germline): MNHNY, SVGAGI (reference sequence). This CDR3 region has 15 residues. V lost 6 bases, J lost 4 bases, and 16 bases lay in between. The CDR3 loop reads CASSQWTNLYNEQFF. The CDR3 coding sequence is TGTGCCAGCAGCCAGTGGACTAACTTATACAATGAGCAGTTCTTC.

The gene calls are TRBV5-6 and TRBJ1-2; 7 bases map to TRBD1. This CDR3 spans 12 amino acids. After removal of 2 bases from V and 11 bases from J, the junction contained 6 bases not matched to a gene. Germline loops: CDR1 SGHDT, CDR2 YYEEEE. CDR3 DNA sequence: TGTGCCAGCAGCTTAGTGGCAGGGGGATACACCTTC. Encoded protein: CASSLVAGGYTF.

A word on this clone: Other DNA sequences in the sample encode the same CDR3. This chain uses TRBV9 with TRBJ2-1, with D tentatively TRBD1 (5 bases). Trimming left V 0 bases short and J 2 bases short, with 9 bases between. The CDR3 is 15 residues long. CDR1 and CDR2 (germline): SGDLS, YYNGEE. The CDR3 DNA is TGTGCCAGCAGCGTAGTTGCAGGGCCCTACAATGAGCAGTTCTTC. This translates into CASSVVAGPYNEQFF.

The V call is TRBV5-1, the J call TRBJ2-1, with a tentative D call TRBD2 (6 bases). CDR3 length equals 15 residues. Per germline, CDR1 SGHRS and CDR2 YFSETQ. The V gene lost 0 bases and the J gene lost 3 bases, with 10 bases spanning the gap. The CDR3 reads CASSLDTGVYNEQFF. The CDR3 bases are TGCGCCAGCAGCTTGGATACGGGAGTCTACAATGAGCAGTTCTTC.

The chain couples TRBV21-1 to TRBJ1-6; the DNA was not used to check the table's D call, TRBD1. TRBV21-1 is given as a pseudogene. This CDR3 is 17 amino acids long. CDR3 sequence: CASSYLGGTGGCSPLHF. CDR3 coding DNA: TGTGCCAGCAGCTACCTCGGGGGGACAGGAGGATGTTCACCCCTCCACTTT.

CDR3 sequence (DNA): TGTGCCAGCAGCAGGGACAGGGGCGCCTACGAGCAGTACTTC. It encodes CASSRDRGAYEQYF. The V and J genes are TRBV3-1 (or the pseudogene TRBV3-2) and TRBJ2-7, with 10 nucleotides matching TRBD1. Germline assignment: CDR1 LGHDT and CDR2 YNNKEL (reference sequence). The CDR3 length is 14 residues. Trimming took 5 bases from V and 2 from J; bases not matched to a gene: 3.

The V call is TRBV7-9, the J call TRBJ2-7; a weak D match, TRBD1 (6 bases). The ends were cut back, 5 bases at V and 1 base at J, with 9 bases in the middle. Germline lookup yields CDR1 SEHNR and CDR2 FQNEAQ (reference sequence). The CDR3 is made up of 13 amino acids. CDR3 sequence (DNA): TGTGCCAGCAGCCCGGGGACATCCTACGAGCAGTACTTC. Its protein product is CASSPGTSYEQYF.

This rearrangement joins TRBV5-4 to TRBJ1-2; D not resolved. V was cut by 3 bases and J by 4 bases, with 16 bases left in between. CDR3 length equals 15 residues. The V gene's germline CDR1 is SGHNT and CDR2 YYREEE (reference sequence). DNA of the CDR3: TGTGCCAGCAGCTGGGAGAAGGGCCCTATCTATGGCTACACCTTC. Residues: CASSWEKGPIYGYTF.

The CDR3 is CASSTNWFREPQHF. The CDR3 DNA is TGTGCCAGTAGTACAAACTGGTTTCGGGAGCCCCAGCATTTT. J is TRBJ1-5 and V is TRBV19; no clear D gene. CDR3 length: 14 amino acids. Germline CDR1 LNHDA, CDR2 SQIVND (reference sequence). The ends were cut back, 4 bases at V and 8 bases at J, with 15 bases in the middle.

This clone was seen only a few times. This sequence joins TRBV5-1 and TRBJ1-1, with a possible D match to TRBD1 (6 bases). Per the germline V gene, CDR1 is SGHRS and CDR2 is YFSETQ. This CDR3 comprises 16 residues. V lost 0 bases to trimming and J lost 2 bases, with 14 bases between them. CDR3 in amino acids: CASSLALQGDNTEAFF. CDR3 DNA sequence: TGCGCCAGCAGCTTGGCTTTACAGGGCGATAACACTGAAGCTTTCTTT. The whole variable domain, remainder taken from reference TRBV5-1 and TRBJ1-1, is KAGVTQTPRYLIKTRGQQVTLSCSPISGHRSVSWYQQTPGQGLQFLFEYFSETQRNKGNFPGRFSGRQFSNSRSEMNVSTLELGDSALYLCASSLALQGDNTEAFFGQGTRLTVV.

This clone was seen just once. The chain couples TRBV27 to TRBJ2-7; possibly TRBD2 for D (5 bases). V dropped 5 bases and J dropped 4 bases, with 15 bases sitting between them. There are 14 residues in the CDR3. Germline CDR1 and CDR2: MNHEY and SMNVEV (reference sequence). The CDR3 loop reads CASSTVGESYEQYF. Written as DNA, the CDR3 is TGTGCCAGCAGTACCGTCGGGGAGAGTTACGAGCAGTACTTC.

The chain links TRBV14 to TRBJ2-5; TRBD1 aligns across 7 bases. Germline lookup yields CDR1 SGHDN and CDR2 FVKESK. The CDR3 sequence is 16 residues long. The CDR3 here is CAILQGEAEDRETQYF. The CDR3 bases are TGTGCGATTCTTCAGGGGGAAGCGGAAGACAGAGAGACCCAGTACTTC.

In this sample, this clone turned up many times. CDR3 sequence: CSASRGETPYEQYF. DNA for the CDR3: TGCAGTGCTAGTCGGGGGGAAACCCCTTACGAGCAGTACTTC. This rearrangement joins TRBV20-1 to TRBJ2-7; TRBD2 agrees at 7 bases. The CDR3 totals 14 residues. Germline V gene sequence: CDR1 DFQATT, CDR2 SNEGSKA (reference sequence). After removal of 3 bases from V and 4 bases from J, the junction contained 9 bases not matched to a gene.

The chain has TRBV4-1 and TRBJ1-1; TRBD1 aligns across 7 bases. The V and J ends lost 0 bases and 3 bases, in that order; junction bases with no gene match: 4. CDR3 size: 15 residues. Germline CDR1 reads MGHRA; CDR2 reads YSYEKL. The CDR3 nucleotides are TGCGCCAGCAGCCAAGATCCAGGGGGGTACACTGAAGCTTTCTTT. Protein sequence: CASSQDPGGYTEAFF.

As for this clone: Other DNA sequences within the sample encode an identical CDR3. The rearrangement joins TRBV6-5 to TRBJ2-7; tentative D call: TRBD2 (6 bases). Trimming removed 0 bases at V and 3 bases at J, with 12 bases between. This CDR3 has 15 amino acids. Germline CDR1 and CDR2: MNHEY and SVGAGI. CDR3 in DNA: TGTGCCAGCAGTTACTCCCGGGGGAGTGGCTACGAGCAGTACTTC. Its translation is CASSYSRGSGYEQYF.

The rearrangement uses TRBV30 and TRBJ1-2; the match to TRBD1 covers 7 bases. The CDR3 sequence is 13 residues long. The V gene end was trimmed by 5 bases and the J gene end by 2 bases; junction bases not matched to a gene: 5. CDR1 and CDR2 (germline): GTSNPN, SVGIG (reference sequence). The CDR3 DNA follows: TGTGCCTGGGGGGGACAGTCAAACTATGGCTACACCTTC. This sequence encodes CAWGGQSNYGYTF. Combining the CDR3 with reference TRBV30 and TRBJ1-2 gives the whole variable domain SQTIHQWPATLVQPVGSPLSLECTVEGTSNPNLYWYRQAAGRGLQLLFYSVGIGQISSEVPQNLSASRPQDRQFILSSKKLLLSDSGFYLCAWGGQSNYGYTFGSGTRLTVV.